The 19 T cell receptor beta chains reported below all come from one sample, sequenced in a study of T cell repertoires in cytomegalovirus infection. These receptors' targets are unknown. Using its own MiXCR run on the reads, TCRdb lists one record per CDR3 protein. The top ten hold 48% of the sample, which has a few hundred thousand distinct CDR3 sequences, about 40% seen once. The sequences come from cultured PBMCs, collected from culture after CMV antigen stimulation. The receptors here all came from a human donor in good health (CMV status not recorded). Some clones in this sample may be carry-over from other donors' samples.

The rearrangement uses TRBV29-1 and TRBJ2-1; TRBD2 matches at 9 bases. The V gene end was trimmed by 4 bases and the J gene end by 7 bases; junction bases not matched to a gene: 2. The length of the CDR3 is 12 residues. In germline, CDR1 is SQVTM, CDR2 ANQGSEA. DNA for the CDR3: TGCAGCGTTGGACTAGCGGAAAATGAGCAGTTCTTC. This translates into CSVGLAENEQFF.

The V and J genes are TRBV19 and TRBJ2-1; weak D call: TRBD1 (6 bases). CDR3 length: 15 amino acids. Germline V lookup: CDR1 LNHDA, CDR2 SQIVND (reference sequence). Trimming left V 9 bases short and J 3 bases short, with 18 bases between. The DNA for the CDR3 is TGTGCCAGCACCAACAGGGACGGCAACTACAATGAGCAGTTCTTC. Encoded protein: CASTNRDGNYNEQFF. Using reference TRBV19 and TRBJ2-1 for the parts outside the CDR3, the full variable domain is DGGITQSPKYLFRKEGQNVTLSCEQNLNHDAMYWYRQDPGQGLRLIYYSQIVNDFQKGDIAEGYSVSREKKESFPLTVTSAQKNPTAFYLCASTNRDGNYNEQFFGPGTRLTVL.

This clonotype came up a few times. This chain connects TRBV7-2 to TRBJ2-7; a possible D gene is TRBD1 (6 bases). Trimming left V 5 bases short and J 4 bases short, with 21 bases between. Germline-derived CDR1 and CDR2 are SGHTA and FQGNSA. This CDR3 has 16 amino acids. CDR3 bases: TGTGCCAGCAGCCGCCTGTCGGGAAGGGGGTGGTACGAGCAGTACTTC. Its protein is CASSRLSGRGWYEQYF.

Note on this clonotype: A junction end diverges from the germline sequence, so it may reflect a read error. The chain recombines TRBV4-1 with TRBJ1-1; 7 bases match TRBD1. CDR1 is MGHRA and CDR2 is YSYEKL in the germline V gene. This CDR3 comprises 15 residues. CDR3 nucleotide sequence: TGTGCCAGCAGCAAAACCCAGGGGGTGAACACTGAAGCTTTCTTT. It encodes CASSKTQGVNTEAFF.

This rearrangement joins TRBV5-4 to TRBJ2-3; tentatively, D is TRBD1 (6 bases). Germline V lookup: CDR1 SGHNT, CDR2 YYREEE (reference sequence). The V end was cut by 4 bases, the J end by 3 bases, with 18 bases between. The CDR3 covers 16 residues. CDR3 nucleotides: TGTGCCAGCAGCAGAAGGGGGATGGGGGAGACAGATACGCAGTATTTT. Protein sequence: CASSRRGMGETDTQYF.

The J gene is TRBJ2-1, the V gene TRBV7-4; 12 bases align to TRBD2. The CDR3 is 16 residues long. Unmatched junction bases numbered 4, after V lost 5 bases and J lost 2 bases. Per the germline V gene, CDR1 is SGHVT and CDR2 is SQSDAQ. CDR3 coding DNA: TGTGCCAGCAGCGCACTAGCGGGGGGCACCTACAATGAGCAGTTCTTC. Amino acids: CASSALAGGTYNEQFF.

This rearrangement joins TRBV24-1 to TRBJ1-1; 7 bases map to TRBD1. CDR1 is KGHDR and CDR2 is SFDVKD in the germline V gene. V shed 6 bases and J 0 bases; nucleotides not matched to a gene: 6. This CDR3 is built from 15 residues. The CDR3 here is CATSSTGDMNTEAFF. The CDR3 DNA is TGTGCCACCAGTTCTACAGGGGACATGAACACTGAAGCTTTCTTT.

This clonotype was recorded a few times. The rearrangement links TRBV7-8 to TRBJ1-5; unclear D gene. The CDR3 runs 14 residues. In germline, CDR1 is SGHVS, CDR2 FQNEAQ. The V end lost 7 bases, the J end lost 8 bases, and 18 bases lay between the germline ends. The chain's CDR3 is CASTRNRNWEPQHF. The CDR3 DNA reads TGTGCCAGCACCCGAAACAGAAATTGGGAGCCCCAGCATTTT.

J is TRBJ2-7 and V is TRBV28, with a weak D call TRBD1 (5 bases). The length of the CDR3 is 16 residues. The V gene lost 5 bases and the J gene lost 0 bases, with 17 bases spanning the gap. The V gene's germline CDR1 is MDHEN and CDR2 SYDVKM. Here the CDR3 reads CASSPPQGRVSYEQYF. The CDR3 DNA follows: TGTGCCAGCAGTCCCCCCCAGGGAAGGGTCTCCTACGAGCAGTACTTC.

This rearrangement joins TRBV5-6 to TRBJ1-2; 11 bases align to TRBD1. After removal of 3 bases from V and 2 bases from J, the junction contained 6 bases not matched to a gene. The CDR3 covers 16 residues. CDR1 and CDR2 (germline): SGHDT, YYEEEE. The CDR3 nucleotides are TGTGCCAGCAGCTCGGCTCGGACAGGGGGCAACTATGGCTACACCTTC. Translation gives CASSSARTGGNYGYTF.

V gene TRBV5-4 combines with J gene TRBJ1-3; D is perhaps TRBD1 (5 bases). CDR1 SGHNT and CDR2 YYREEE come from the germline V gene (reference sequence). The CDR3 totals 16 residues. V gave up 3 bases and J gave up 0 bases, with 13 bases separating them. The CDR3 nucleotides are TGTGCCAGCAGCTCGGCGGAGGGGAGCTCTGGAAACACCATATATTTT. Amino acid sequence: CASSSAEGSSGNTIYF.

This rearrangement joins TRBV18 to TRBJ1-1; weak D call: TRBD1 (6 bases). V gave up 3 bases and J gave up 3 bases, with 14 bases separating them. Germline CDR1 reads KGHSH; CDR2 reads LQKENI. This CDR3 has 15 residues. CDR3 nucleotide sequence: TGTGCCAGCTCACCTGGGGGGGCGTTGGACACTGAAGCTTTCTTT. Translating gives CASSPGGALDTEAFF.

The rearrangement uses TRBV19 and TRBJ1-4; 7 nucleotides align to TRBD1. V was clipped by 4 bases and J by 5 bases; unmatched bases: 7. This CDR3 is built from 15 residues. Germline V lookup: CDR1 LNHDA, CDR2 SQIVND (reference sequence). CDR3 coding DNA: TGTGCCAGTAGTACCCGGGACAGTTCAAATGAAAAACTGTTTTTT. This encodes CASSTRDSSNEKLFF.

This clonotype is a singleton in its sample. The chain combines TRBV7-9 with TRBJ2-1; perhaps TRBD1 as D (6 bases). CDR3 length: 15 residues. The germline V gene encodes CDR1 SEHNR and CDR2 FQNEAQ (reference sequence). The germline V and J ends were trimmed by 10 bases and 6 bases, with 22 bases remaining between them. Here the CDR3 DNA reads TGTGCCACCGAATACTCCGGGACATTTCGCAATGAGCAGTTCTTC. It is translated as CATEYSGTFRNEQFF.

The chain joins TRBV6-2 or TRBV6-3 to TRBJ2-7; TRBD1 agrees at 10 bases. This CDR3 has 17 residues. Germline lookup yields CDR1 MNHEY and CDR2 SVGEGT. V shed 0 bases, J shed 5 bases, and the junction held 10 bases outside the gene matches. As DNA, the CDR3 is TGTGCCAGCAGTTACTCGAGAGTGCGACAGGGGGCCCACGAGCAGTACTTC. Its translation: CASSYSRVRQGAHEQYF.

This sequence joins TRBV7-2 and TRBJ2-7; D is ambiguous. Germline V lookup: CDR1 SGHTA, CDR2 FQGNSA. V gave up 1 base and J gave up 5 bases, with 9 bases separating them. The CDR3 totals 13 residues. CDR3 DNA: TGTGCCAGCAGCTTAGTCTCGGCGAACGAGCAGTACTTC. It yields the protein CASSLVSANEQYF.

This clonotype was picked up many times. J is TRBJ2-3 and V is TRBV7-2; 8 nucleotides agree with TRBD2. V lost 2 bases and J lost 2; bases outside the gene matches: 6. The CDR3 loop spans 16 amino acids. Germline CDR1 reads SGHTA; CDR2 reads FQGNSA. CDR3 in amino acids: CASSLLSGVYTDTQYF. Written as DNA, the CDR3 is TGTGCCAGCAGCTTACTTAGCGGGGTGTACACAGATACGCAGTATTTT.

The chain employs TRBV5-1 and TRBJ1-2; the D gene is possibly TRBD1 (6 bases). Germline V gives CDR1 SGHRS, CDR2 YFSETQ. V lost 4 bases, J lost 7 bases, and 14 bases lay in between. The CDR3 covers 13 residues. CDR3 protein: CASSPEGDRGYTF. The CDR3 DNA follows: TGCGCCAGCAGCCCGGAGGGGGATCGTGGCTACACCTTC.

This clonotype was counted a few times. The chain joins TRBV18 to TRBJ1-3; weak D call: TRBD1 (5 bases). CDR3 length: 14 amino acids. Trimming cost V 5 bases and J 0 bases, with 8 bases left between them. CDR1 and CDR2 (germline): KGHSH, LQKENI. CDR3: CASSSDNSGNTIYF. The CDR3 bases are TGTGCCAGCTCATCGGACAACTCTGGAAACACCATATATTTT.